The 22 T cell receptor beta chains given below trace back to one sample, sequenced in a study of T cell repertoires in cytomegalovirus infection. TCRdb analysed the reads with MiXCR anew, one entry per CDR3 protein. The data hold fewer than 550,000 distinct CDR3 sequences, with about 15% observed a single time. The sample taken for sequencing was CD8+ T cells from PBMCs. The receptors were gathered from a human donor in good health (CMV status not recorded). Some clones in this sample may be carry-over from other donors' samples.

The CDR3 bases are TGTGCCAGCAGCAACAACCTCCACAGCCTGGGCTCCTACAATGAGCAGTTCTTC. Protein sequence: CASSNNLHSLGSYNEQFF. The chain combines TRBV7-8 with TRBJ2-1; no clear D gene. Germline V CDR1 and CDR2: SGHVS, FQNEAQ. The CDR3 loop spans 18 amino acids. V was trimmed by 5 bases and J by 0 bases, leaving 20 bases between them.

V usage is TRBV29-1 and J usage is TRBJ2-7; D possibly matches TRBD1 or TRBD2 (6 bases each). The ends were cut back, 4 bases at V and 1 base at J, with 14 bases in the middle. CDR3 length: 14 residues. CDR1 is SQVTM, CDR2 ANQGSEA, per germline. CDR3 region: CSVGVGGGSYEQYF. The CDR3, as DNA: TGCAGCGTTGGCGTGGGGGGCGGATCCTACGAGCAGTACTTC.

J is TRBJ2-1 and V is TRBV2; D is possibly TRBD2 (6 bases). The CDR3 totals 15 residues. The V end lost 9 bases, the J end lost 6 bases, and 21 bases lay between the germline ends. Per germline, CDR1 SNHLY and CDR2 FYNNEI. CDR3 DNA: TGTGCCAGTTCCAGGCGGGACTCGGCCTCCAATGAGCAGTTCTTC. Translation: CASSRRDSASNEQFF.

Written as DNA, the CDR3 is TGTGCCAGCAGCTCCGGAGGGGCGGACAGGGAAAGCTCGCGGGAGCTGTTTTTT. Protein sequence: CASSSGGADRESSRELFF. The chain combines TRBV7-9 with TRBJ2-2, with 8 bases fitting TRBD1. Germline V gene data show CDR1 as SEHNR and CDR2 as FQNEAQ (reference sequence). The CDR3 has 18 residues. After removal of 4 bases from V and 9 bases from J, the junction contained 19 bases not matched to a gene.

This clonotype came up many times. For the CDR3, the DNA is TGTGCCAGCAGCACCGGTGGAGGACAGAACACCGGGGAGCTGTTTTTT. Translating it yields CASSTGGGQNTGELFF. V gene TRBV7-6 combines with J gene TRBJ2-2; possibly TRBD1 or TRBD2 for D (5 bases each). Germline CDR1 reads SGHVS; CDR2 reads FNYEAQ. This CDR3 spans 16 amino acids. Trimming took off 5 bases at V and 1 base at J, with 14 bases between the two ends.

Only one count was recorded for this clonotype. Here the CDR3 DNA reads TGTGCCAGCAGTCCATCGCGCAATCAGCCCCAGCATTTT. It specifies CASSPSRNQPQHF. The chain recombines TRBV2 with TRBJ1-5; D is unresolved. Per the germline V gene, CDR1 is SNHLY and CDR2 is FYNNEI. Trimming took off 5 bases at V and 2 bases at J, with 7 bases between the two ends. The length of the CDR3 is 13 residues.

As regards this clonotype: No conserved phenylalanine or tryptophan ends this CDR3, so it is likely a read error. The limits of the CDR3 on the DNA are not certain, so only TCRdb's listed CDR3 is given. This chain uses TRBV6-1 with TRBJ1-6; the DNA was not compared with TRBD1, the D call given in the table. Germline V gene sequence: CDR1 MNHNS, CDR2 SASEGT. The CDR3 has 16 amino acids, counting both end residues. The chain's CDR3 is CASSERRDSYNSPLGY.

The CDR3 reads CASSMVALFTGANVLTF. The CDR3 nucleotides read TGTGCCAGTAGTATGGTGGCTCTATTCACTGGGGCCAACGTCCTGACTTTC. The rearrangement joins TRBV19 to TRBJ2-6, with unresolved D. There are 17 residues in the CDR3. Looked up from germline, CDR1 is LNHDA and CDR2 is SQIVND (reference sequence). V was cut by 3 bases and J by 2 bases, with 14 bases left in between.

The J gene is TRBJ2-7, the V gene TRBV19; possible D gene TRBD2, 5 bases. The CDR3 loop spans 13 amino acids. Trimming took off 3 bases at V and 8 bases at J, with 14 bases between the two ends. From germline, CDR1 is LNHDA and CDR2 SQIVND (reference sequence). The CDR3 bases are TGTGCCAGTAGTATCTCGTTGACTAACCAGCAGTACTTC. Translating it yields CASSISLTNQQYF.

This clonotype has ten or more counts. V is TRBV7-6 and J is TRBJ2-2; D might be TRBD2 (6 bases). Germline lookup yields CDR1 SGHVS and CDR2 FNYEAQ. There are 15 residues in the CDR3. V was pared by 0 bases and J by 1 base, with 6 bases between. The DNA for the CDR3 is TGTGCCAGCAGCTTAGCGGGGGGGAACACCGGGGAGCTGTTTTTT. This codes for CASSLAGGNTGELFF.

The J gene is TRBJ1-2, the V gene TRBV4-1; D might be TRBD1 (6 bases). Trimming shortened V by 0 bases and J by 3 bases, and 11 bases separated the two germline ends. CDR1 and CDR2 from the germline V gene are MGHRA and YSYEKL. The CDR3 covers 15 residues. The CDR3 loop is CASSQEDRIHYGYTF. CDR3 nucleotides: TGCGCCAGCAGCCAAGAAGACAGGATCCACTATGGCTACACCTTC.

This clonotype was detected ten times or more. The chain couples TRBV19 to TRBJ2-7; 10 bases align to TRBD1. The CDR3 extends over 16 amino acids. CDR1 and CDR2 (germline): LNHDA, SQIVND (reference sequence). Trimming at V came to 1 base and at J to 5 bases, leaving 8 bases not matched to a gene. The CDR3 here is CASSIGRQGATDEQYF. CDR3 DNA: TGTGCCAGTAGTATAGGGAGACAGGGGGCAACGGACGAGCAGTACTTC.

About this clonotype: No conserved phenylalanine or tryptophan ends this CDR3, so it is likely a read error. Written as DNA, the CDR3 is TGCAGCGTTGACGCGGGAGCCTTCGAGCAGTACTTA. This codes for CSVDAGAFEQYL. The chain joins TRBV29-1 to TRBJ2-7; 7 bases align to TRBD2. The CDR3 runs 12 residues. With V trimmed by 3 bases and J by 6 bases, 5 bases remained unmatched. CDR1 and CDR2 from the germline V gene are SQVTM and ANQGSEA.

This sequence joins TRBV20-1 and TRBJ2-5; D is undetermined. Trimming removed 4 bases at V and 2 bases at J, with 8 bases between. This CDR3 comprises 12 residues. The germline CDR1 and CDR2 sequences are DFQATT and SNEGSKA (reference sequence). CDR3 sequence reads: CSATLRQETQYF. The CDR3 DNA reads TGCAGTGCTACCCTCCGTCAAGAGACCCAGTACTTC.

J is TRBJ1-1 and V is TRBV11-1; maybe TRBD1 (6 bases). The CDR3 spans 15 residues. The V gene's germline CDR1 is SGHAT and CDR2 FQDESV (reference sequence). V was shortened by 4 bases and J by 4 bases, with 16 bases between the two germline ends. CDR3 in amino acids: CASSSFWGASTEAFF. CDR3 nucleotides: TGTGCCAGCAGCTCCTTTTGGGGGGCGAGCACTGAAGCTTTCTTT. The variable domain in full, with the rest retrieved from reference TRBV11-1 and TRBJ1-1, is EAEVAQSPRYKITEKSQAVAFWCDPISGHATLYWYRQILGQGPELLVQFQDESVVDDSQLPKDRFSAERLKGVDSTLKIQPAELGDSAMYLCASSSFWGASTEAFFGQGTRLTVV.

CDR3 sequence reads: CASSVSGGGEGYTF. Written as DNA, the CDR3 is TGTGCCAGCAGTGTATCAGGGGGCGGTGAAGGCTACACCTTC. The chain uses TRBV2 and TRBJ1-2; 8 bases align to TRBD1. The junction had 9 bases not matched to a gene; V was cut back by 4 bases and J by 8 bases. The germline V gene has CDR1 SNHLY and CDR2 FYNNEI. The CDR3 has 14 residues.

This clonotype was counted at least ten times. J is TRBJ2-1 and V is TRBV12-3 or TRBV12-4; 11 bases are shared with TRBD2. The CDR3 length is 17 residues. The J segment lost 7 bases and the V segment lost 5 bases, leaving 13 bases of the junction unmatched. CDR3 protein: CASSPEIAGGKGNEQFF. CDR3 in DNA: TGTGCCAGCAGTCCCGAGATAGCGGGAGGGAAGGGGAATGAGCAGTTCTTC.

The CDR3 coding sequence is TGTGCCAGTAGTACCAAGGCGAACACCGGGGAGCTGTTTTTT. It yields the protein CASSTKANTGELFF. The V gene is TRBV19, the J gene TRBJ2-2; D not resolved. The germline V gene has CDR1 LNHDA and CDR2 SQIVND (reference sequence). Trimming took 4 bases from V and 0 from J, leaving 6 bases between them. This CDR3 comprises 14 residues.

There are a few counts of this clonotype. V and J are TRBV10-3 and TRBJ1-5, with D unresolved. V lost 3 bases, J lost 5 bases, and 11 bases lay in between. This CDR3 region has 14 residues. Germline values: CDR1 ENHRY, CDR2 SYGVKD. As DNA, the CDR3 is TGTGCCATCAGTGATATCCAGGTTTATCAGCCCCAGCATTTT. It encodes CAISDIQVYQPQHF.

Only a few counts were recorded for this clonotype. The chain couples TRBV4-1 to TRBJ2-3; the D gene is possibly TRBD1 (5 bases). The CDR3 length is 13 residues. The germline CDR1 and CDR2 sequences are MGHRA and YSYEKL. Trimming took 8 bases from V and 2 from J, leaving 11 bases between them. The CDR3 DNA is TGCGCCAGCGACGACAGAGACACAGATACGCAGTATTTT. Translated: CASDDRDTDTQYF.

As to this clonotype: A read error is possible here, since a much larger clone lies one base away. The CDR3 carries no conserved terminal phenylalanine or tryptophan, so it likely arises from a read error. The rearrangement links TRBV6-1 to TRBJ2-1; D ambiguous. This CDR3 comprises 19 residues. Trimming stripped 3 bases from V and 0 bases from J, with 21 bases between. Germline CDR1 and CDR2: MNHNS and SASEGT. This CDR3 is CASSDLASNSRGSYNEQFL. The CDR3 bases are TGTGCCAGCAGTGACCTCGCCTCGAACAGCCGTGGCTCCTACAATGAGCAGTTCTTA.

The sample holds many counts of this clonotype. The chain has TRBV10-3 and TRBJ2-5; 12 nucleotides line up with TRBD2. J was trimmed by 5 bases and V by 2 bases; bases with no gene match: 3. CDR3 length: 15 amino acids. Germline loops: CDR1 ENHRY, CDR2 SYGVKD. In nucleotides, the CDR3 is TGTGCCATCAGTGAGGGACTAGCGGGAAGGGAGACCCAGTACTTC. It translates to CAISEGLAGRETQYF.